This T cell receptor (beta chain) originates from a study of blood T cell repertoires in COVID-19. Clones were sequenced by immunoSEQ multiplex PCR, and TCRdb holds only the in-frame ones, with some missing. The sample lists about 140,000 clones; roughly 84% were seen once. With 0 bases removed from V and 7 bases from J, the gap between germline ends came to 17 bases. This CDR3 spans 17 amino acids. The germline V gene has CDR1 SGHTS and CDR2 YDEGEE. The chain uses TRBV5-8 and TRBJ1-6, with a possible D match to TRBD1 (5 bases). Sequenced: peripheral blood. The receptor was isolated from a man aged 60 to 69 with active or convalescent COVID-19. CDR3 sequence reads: CASSLAQGTGMNSPLHF. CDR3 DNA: TGTGCCAGCAGCTTGGCCCAGGGAACGGGTATGAATTCACCCCTCCACTTT. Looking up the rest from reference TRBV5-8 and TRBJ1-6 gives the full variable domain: EAGVTQSPTHLIKTRGQQATLRCSPISGHTSVYWYQQALGLGLQFLLWYDEGEERNRGNFPPRFSGRQFPNYSSELNVNALELEDSALYLCASSLAQGTGMNSPLHFGNGTRLTVT.